This T cell receptor beta chain was retrieved from a study of blood T cell repertoires in COVID-19. At the level of the study: Samples taken during acute and convalescent COVID-19 were collected in the United States, Italy and Spain.

Sequencing was performed with immunoSEQ multiplex PCR; in TCRdb, only in-frame clones are kept and a portion is missing. The sample lists approximately 260,000 clones, 70% to 90% occurring once. Germline lookup yields CDR1 MNHEY and CDR2 SVGAGI. The germline V and J ends were trimmed by 5 bases and 4 bases, with 8 bases remaining between them. The length of the CDR3 is 13 residues. The chain carries TRBV6-5 and TRBJ1-4; D is unresolved. The source of this sequence is a woman aged 40 to 50 who had recovered from COVID-19. The sample was peripheral blood. The CDR3 is CASSPGVNEKLFF. The CDR3, as DNA: TGTGCCAGCAGTCCCGGGGTTAATGAAAAACTGTTTTTT.